These 5 T cell receptor beta chains were sequenced from one sample in a study of blood T cell repertoires in COVID-19. Using immunoSEQ multiplex PCR, the repertoire was profiled, and TCRdb retains in-frame clones only, with some absent. The data contain about 140,000 clones, 85% of them singletons. Sequenced material: PBMCs or T cells enriched from blood (not recorded which). These receptors all stem from a woman aged 40 to 50 who had recovered from COVID-19.

This chain connects TRBV4-2 to TRBJ1-5; the D gene is possibly TRBD1 (6 bases). This CDR3 is 16 amino acids long. Germline values: CDR1 LGHNA, CDR2 YNFKEQ. V was pared by 4 bases and J by 0 bases, with 13 bases between. The DNA for the CDR3 is TGTGCCAGCAGCCTATCGTCGACAGGTAGCAATCAGCCCCAGCATTTT. Translation gives CASSLSSTGSNQPQHF.

This clone was found once. J is TRBJ1-4 and V is TRBV5-4; 11 positions match TRBD1. This CDR3 is 16 amino acids long. Per the germline V gene, CDR1 is SGHNT and CDR2 is YYREEE (reference sequence). V gave up 4 bases and J gave up 5 bases; unmatched junction bases: 7. CDR3 in amino acids: CASSPAGDRGNEKLFF. The CDR3 DNA reads TGTGCCAGCAGCCCCGCGGGGGACAGGGGGAATGAAAAACTGTTTTTT.

The V gene is TRBV14, the J gene TRBJ1-1; no definite D call. Germline V gene data show CDR1 as SGHDN and CDR2 as FVKESK. The CDR3 is made up of 16 amino acids. Trimming stripped 4 bases from V and 5 bases from J, with 20 bases between. CDR3 loop: CASSLYPSLVDTEAFF. Here the CDR3 DNA reads TGTGCCAGCAGCCTTTACCCAAGCTTAGTCGATACTGAAGCTTTCTTT.

The genes are TRBV12-5 and TRBJ1-3; 7 bases map to TRBD1. This CDR3 is built from 15 residues. The germline V gene has CDR1 LGHNT and CDR2 FRNRAP. Trimming at V came to 6 bases and at J to 2 bases, leaving 7 bases not matched to a gene. CDR3 in DNA: TGTGCTAGTGGAACAGGGGCGGAAGCTGGAAACACCATATATTTT. Translating it yields CASGTGAEAGNTIYF.

The J gene is TRBJ1-1, the V gene TRBV19; TRBD1 matches 7 bases. CDR1 and CDR2 from the germline V gene are LNHDA and SQIVND (reference sequence). The V gene end was trimmed by 10 bases and the J gene end by 1 base; junction bases not matched to a gene: 3. This CDR3 has 12 residues. The CDR3 reads CATRTGNTEAFF. CDR3 coding DNA: TGTGCCACCAGGACAGGGAACACTGAAGCTTTCTTT.